In its sample, the clone carrying this TCR beta chain was seen many times. Antigen unknown. This sample was included in a study of human T cells and chemical hapten exposure. Study observations and caveats: Clustering by CDR3 similarity yielded significantly more large clusters from expanded TCRs than controls.

The CDR3 is 15 residues long. V was shortened by 1 base and J by 3 bases, with 13 bases between the two germline ends. CDR1 and CDR2 from the germline V gene are LGHDT and YNNKEL (reference sequence). As to time point: patch test 1, 2 weeks after DPC sensitization. Treatment of the sample: therapeutic diphenylcyclopropenone sensitization with weekly scalp DPC. Each CDR3 protein is one row after TCRdb ran MiXCR on the RACE reads. The data hold just over 80,000 distinct CDR3 sequences, with around 10% observed a single time. The sequencing here drew on whole blood, taken in connection with sensitization to the hapten diphenylcyclopropenone (DPC). The chain couples TRBV3-1 to TRBJ2-7, with D unclear. The sequence was collected from a woman between 45 and 65 years old with alopecia areata. Some clones in this sample may be carry-over from other donors' samples. The CDR3 loop is CASSQGRISIYEQYF. The CDR3, as DNA: TGTGCCAGCAGCCAAGGACGGATTAGCATCTACGAGCAGTACTTC.